The T cell receptor (beta chain) under discussion was sequenced for a study of blood T cell repertoires in COVID-19 (dated by TCRdb to about 2020). Study-level background: Samples covering the acute and convalescent phases of COVID-19 were provided by collaborators in the United States, Italy and Spain. The prospective study material was composed of cDNA or gDNA derived from T cells, B-cell-depleted T cells, or PBMCs. Deeply sampled blood TCRbeta repertoires from subjects exposed to, actively infected with, or recovered from COVID-19 were included in the dataset. A freely available public database, intended as a resource for researchers studying the immune response to SARS-CoV-2, is where the repertoires were released. Samples came from the ongoing ImmuneRACE study (first 160 participants) plus 1,254 subjects from 6 global collaborators. Nearly every sample came with metadata listing a de-identified subject ID, COVID-19 status, age in years and sex. Where HLA class I and class II types were available, the types were taken from metadata supplied by the sample provider, not from assay-based typing. Findings and caveats that apply to the study as a whole: How much clinical and demographic metadata was included differed by source and by participant, and the metadata was provided uncurated.

Each collaborating institution followed its own protocols to collect whole blood in K2EDTA tubes. For TCRbeta analysis, collaborator samples were shipped as frozen whole blood, as isolated PBMCs, or as DNA extracted from either sample type. Cut back by 6 bases and 7 bases, the V and J ends lie 19 bases apart. CDR1 is given as SNHLY and CDR2 as FYNNEI, both from the germline V gene. The CDR3, cysteine through phenylalanine, is 15 amino acids long. Only the CDR3 DNA stays, 45 bases, in frame from base 1. To note about this clone: What this receptor recognizes is not known. No much larger clone exists at a distance of one base, and base qualities are not known.

TCRbeta CDR3 regions were amplified from genomic DNA by means of the immunoSEQ Assay, a bias-controlled multiplex PCR. In the authors' own workflow: Within the assay, amplification of reference gene primers was used to estimate how many nucleated cells each sample contained. Sequence reads were collapsed and filtered to measure the absolute abundance of every unique TCRbeta CDR3 rearrangement. For each sample, productive Simpson clonality was calculated as the square root of Simpson's diversity index across productive rearrangements. The table was pulled from immuneACCESS by TCRdb, which kept in-frame rearrangements only. Such tables lose some clones; where checked, under half of the loss comes from unresolved V genes, and the rest has no known cause. The DNA gave D and trimming, while V, J and clone size come from that table. This sample gives roughly 150,000 clones in total; about 87% of them show up just once. The ten top clones hold 5% to 6% of the sample.

The origin of this receptor is a human donor in a cohort sampled during active COVID-19. Recombination connected TRBV2 to TRBJ1-5; 5 matching bases give a weak D call of TRBD1. Sequencing used peripheral blood. At the DNA level, the sequence is TGTGCCAGCAGCCCATTAAGGGACTCGTACCAGCCCCAGCATTTT. Translated, this gives CASSPLRDSYQPQHF. The CDR3, completed at both ends by the reference TRBV2 and TRBJ1-5 genes, gives the full variable domain EPEVTQTPSHQVTQMGQEVILRCVPISNHLYFYWYRQILGQKVEFLVSFYNNEISEKSEIFDDQFSVERPDGSNFTLKIRSTKLEDSAMYFCASSPLRDSYQPQHFGDGTRLSIL.